These 19 T cell receptor beta chains came from one sample sequenced in a study of radiotherapy plus CTLA-4 blockade in lung cancer. Repertoires were generated with immunoSEQ multiplex PCR, while TCRdb's copy carries only in-frame clones and drops some. The repertoire holds roughly 70,000 clones, with roughly 84% as singletons. The sequencing used peripheral blood, collected from a patient treated with radiotherapy plus ipilimumab. The receptors derive from a human donor with non-small cell lung cancer that progressed on radiotherapy plus ipilimumab.

This chain joins TRBV20-1 and TRBJ2-7; D is perhaps TRBD2 (5 bases). This CDR3 has 11 amino acids. Trimming took off 5 bases at V and 5 bases at J, with 10 bases between the two ends. CDR1 is DFQATT, CDR2 SNEGSKA, per germline (reference sequence). CDR3 in DNA: TGCAGTGCTTCTAGCATTGACGAGCAGTACGTC. This translates into CSASSIDEQYV.

This chain links TRBV7-9 with TRBJ1-5, with 7 bases fitting TRBD1. The CDR3 spans 15 residues. CDR1 is SEHNR, CDR2 FQNEAQ, per germline (reference sequence). Trimming cost V 5 bases and J 0 bases; bases outside gene matches: 4. CDR3: CASSQGTASNQPQHF. The CDR3, as DNA: TGTGCCAGCAGCCAAGGGACAGCTAGCAATCAGCCCCAGCATTTT.

On this clone itself: At one of its ends the junction is not consistent with the germline gene, which may arise from a read error. The chain couples TRBV18 to TRBJ2-2, with D perhaps matching TRBD2 (5 bases). CDR3 length: 12 residues. In germline, CDR1 is KGHSH, CDR2 LQKENI. The CDR3 coding sequence is TGTGCCAGCTCACCGAGAACCGGGGAGCTGCTTTTT. As protein: CASSPRTGELLF.

This chain links TRBV29-1 with TRBJ1-1; D unclear. V dropped 6 bases and J dropped 11 bases, with 16 bases sitting between them. Per the germline V gene, CDR1 is SQVTM and CDR2 is ANQGSEA. This CDR3 region has 11 residues. Here the CDR3 reads CSVVRDFGAFF. The DNA for the CDR3 is TGCAGCGTAGTACGCGATTTCGGGGCTTTCTTT.

The chain employs TRBV28 and TRBJ2-4; 7 bases are a match to TRBD1. The CDR3 loop spans 16 amino acids. CDR1 MDHEN and CDR2 SYDVKM come from the germline V gene. Unmatched junction bases numbered 8, after V lost 5 bases and J lost 1 base. CDR3 nucleotide sequence: TGTGCCAGCAGTGAACAGGGGTTTGAGGCCAAAAACATTCAGTACTTC. It codes for CASSEQGFEAKNIQYF. The complete variable domain, with remaining parts taken from reference TRBV28 and TRBJ2-4, reads DVKVTQSSRYLVKRTGEKVFLECVQDMDHENMFWYRQDPGLGLRLIYFSYDVKMKEKGDIPEGYSVSREKKERFSLILESASTNQTSMYLCASSEQGFEAKNIQYFGAGTRLSVL.

The chain links TRBV6-6 to TRBJ2-2; the match to TRBD2 covers 8 bases. Trimming cost V 8 bases and J 3 bases; bases outside gene matches: 11. There are 16 residues in the CDR3. Germline CDR1 and CDR2: MNHNY and SVGAGI (reference sequence). The CDR3 nucleotides read TGTGCCAGCTCCACTCTACTAGCGGCACACACCGGGGAGCTGTTTTTT. Protein sequence: CASSTLLAAHTGELFF.

The chain carries TRBV29-1 and TRBJ1-1; 8 bases fit TRBD1. The V segment lost 8 bases and the J segment 5 bases; nucleotides outside the gene matches: 7. Looked up from germline, CDR1 is SQVTM and CDR2 is ANQGSEA. This CDR3 spans 12 amino acids. CDR3 bases: TGCAGCACCCGACAGGGGCGGACTGAAGCTTTCTTT. Its translation: CSTRQGRTEAFF.

The chain couples TRBV28 to TRBJ1-2; 8 nucleotides agree with TRBD1. The germline gives CDR1 MDHEN, CDR2 SYDVKM. V shed 4 bases and J 4 bases; nucleotides not matched to a gene: 5. The CDR3 length is 14 residues. The CDR3 loop is CASSSTGGGYGYTF. The CDR3 nucleotides read TGTGCCAGCAGTTCAACAGGGGGTGGCTATGGCTACACCTTC.

In this sample, this clone turned up a few times. V is TRBV5-6 and J is TRBJ2-1; D is uncertain. The CDR3 totals 11 residues. V was pared by 4 bases and J by 7 bases, with 6 bases between. The V gene's germline CDR1 is SGHDT and CDR2 YYEEEE. The DNA of the CDR3 is TGTGCCAGCAGCCGTATTAATGAGCAGTTCTTC. The encoded protein is CASSRINEQFF.

This chain uses TRBV6-6 with TRBJ2-7; TRBD2 matches at 9 bases. V was pared by 6 bases and J by 5 bases, with 11 bases of the junction left unmatched. Germline CDR1 reads MNHNY; CDR2 reads SVGAGI (reference sequence). This CDR3 comprises 15 residues. The CDR3: CASRSPSGASDEQYF. CDR3 nucleotide sequence: TGTGCCAGCAGATCTCCTAGCGGGGCGAGCGACGAGCAGTACTTC.

The chain couples TRBV6-6 to TRBJ2-7, with a weak D call TRBD1 (6 bases). The ends were cut back, 4 bases at V and 4 bases at J, with 11 bases in the middle. The germline gives CDR1 MNHNY, CDR2 SVGAGI (reference sequence). The CDR3 extends over 13 amino acids. The CDR3 sequence is CASSLTGQYEQYF. CDR3 nucleotides: TGTGCCAGCAGTTTAACCGGACAGTACGAGCAGTACTTC.

V usage is TRBV5-1 and J usage is TRBJ2-3; D is unclear. The CDR3 loop spans 14 amino acids. Per germline, CDR1 SGHRS and CDR2 YFSETQ. Trimming cost V 2 bases and J 4 bases, with 11 bases left between them. CDR3 loop: CASSFGRAPDTQYF. The CDR3 nucleotides read TGCGCCAGCAGCTTTGGTAGGGCCCCAGATACGCAGTATTTT.

The chain recombines TRBV4-1 with TRBJ2-2; no clear D. The CDR3 extends over 12 amino acids. Trimming pared 4 bases from V and 2 bases from J, leaving 2 bases between. Per germline, CDR1 MGHRA and CDR2 YSYEKL. The CDR3 DNA reads TGCGCCAGCAGCCTTAACACCGGGGAGCTGTTTTTT. Protein product: CASSLNTGELFF.

This clone was seen a single time. The V call is TRBV6-1, the J call TRBJ2-5; 7 bases are a match to TRBD2. CDR3 size: 14 residues. Germline trimming cut 10 bases from V and 4 bases from J; bases unmatched to any gene: 12. CDR1 is MNHNS, CDR2 SASEGT, per germline. CDR3 in amino acids: CAIKSGKAPETQYF. CDR3 DNA: TGTGCCATTAAAAGCGGGAAGGCCCCAGAGACCCAGTACTTC.

This chain uses TRBV23-1 with TRBJ2-7; TRBD2 agrees at 7 bases. TRBV23-1 has ORF status, its function being uncertain. V trimming: 2 bases; J trimming: 6 bases; junction bases outside the gene matches: 22. The CDR3 has 19 residues. CDR3 in amino acids: CASSQPKPKCPTSKSEQYV. The CDR3 bases are TGCGCCAGCAGTCAACCTAAACCGAAATGTCCGACTAGCAAATCCGAGCAGTACGTC.

The chain recombines TRBV27 with TRBJ1-2; TRBD1 matches 9 bases. Germline assignment: CDR1 MNHEY and CDR2 SMNVEV (reference sequence). The CDR3 contains 16 residues. V shed 6 bases and J 4 bases; nucleotides not matched to a gene: 12. The CDR3 spells CASSKRGTGTGYGYTF. The DNA of the CDR3 is TGTGCCAGCAGCAAAAGGGGGACAGGGACCGGCTATGGCTACACCTTC.

This chain connects TRBV2 to TRBJ2-7; no clear D. CDR1 and CDR2 from the germline V gene are SNHLY and FYNNEI. This CDR3 region has 14 residues. V was cut by 4 bases and J by 2 bases, with 12 bases left in between. The CDR3 coding sequence is TGTGCCAGCAGTGTTCGACTGAAGACCTACGAGCAGTACTTC. This translates into CASSVRLKTYEQYF. Complete variable domain (other parts from reference TRBV2 and TRBJ2-7): EPEVTQTPSHQVTQMGQEVILRCVPISNHLYFYWYRQILGQKVEFLVSFYNNEISEKSEIFDDQFSVERPDGSNFTLKIRSTKLEDSAMYFCASSVRLKTYEQYFGPGTRLTVT.

The chain has TRBV28 and TRBJ2-7; TRBD1 agrees at 10 bases. Per the germline V gene, CDR1 is MDHEN and CDR2 is SYDVKM. J lost 6 bases, V lost 6 bases, and 11 bases had no gene match. The CDR3 length is 15 residues. The CDR3 DNA follows: TGTGCCAGCAGCCCCGCCGGGACAGGGGTTAGCGAGCAGTACTTC. Protein: CASSPAGTGVSEQYF. Supplemented by reference TRBV28 and TRBJ2-7, the full variable domain reads DVKVTQSSRYLVKRTGEKVFLECVQDMDHENMFWYRQDPGLGLRLIYFSYDVKMKEKGDIPEGYSVSREKKERFSLILESASTNQTSMYLCASSPAGTGVSEQYFGPGTRLTVT.

V is TRBV6-4 and J is TRBJ2-2; 8 bases match TRBD2. V trimming: 7 bases; J trimming: 3 bases; junction bases outside the gene matches: 7. The length of the CDR3 is 15 residues. In germline, CDR1 is MRHNA, CDR2 SNTAGT. This chain's CDR3 is CASKRGTSDTGELFF. The CDR3 coding sequence is TGTGCCAGCAAGAGGGGGACTAGTGACACCGGGGAGCTGTTTTTT.